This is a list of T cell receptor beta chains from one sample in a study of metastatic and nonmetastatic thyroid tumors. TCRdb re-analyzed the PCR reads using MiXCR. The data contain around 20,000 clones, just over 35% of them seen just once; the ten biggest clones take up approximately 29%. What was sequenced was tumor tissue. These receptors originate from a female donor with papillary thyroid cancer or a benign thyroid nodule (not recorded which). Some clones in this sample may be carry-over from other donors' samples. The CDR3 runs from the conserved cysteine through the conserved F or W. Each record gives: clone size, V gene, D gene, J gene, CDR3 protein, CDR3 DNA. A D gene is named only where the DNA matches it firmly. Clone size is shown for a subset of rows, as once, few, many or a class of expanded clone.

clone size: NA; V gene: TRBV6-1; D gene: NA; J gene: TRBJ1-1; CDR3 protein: CASSPDGQNTEAFF; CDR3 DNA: TGTGCCAGCAGTCCCGACGGACAGAACACTGAAGCTTTCTTT
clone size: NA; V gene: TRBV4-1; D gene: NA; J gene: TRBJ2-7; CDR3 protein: CASSQGGHYEQYF; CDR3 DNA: TGCGCCAGCAGCCAAGGGGGTCACTACGAGCAGTACTTC
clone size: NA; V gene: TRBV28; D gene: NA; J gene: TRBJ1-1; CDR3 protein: CASSLNRNTEAFF; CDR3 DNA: TGTGCCAGCAGTTTAAATCGGAACACTGAAGCTTTCTTT
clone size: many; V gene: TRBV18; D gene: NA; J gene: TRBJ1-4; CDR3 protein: CASSPGSNNEKLFF; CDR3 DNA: TGTGCCAGCTCACCAGGGAGTAATAATGAAAAACTGTTTTTT
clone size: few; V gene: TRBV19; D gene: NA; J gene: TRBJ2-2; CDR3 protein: CASSILGENTGELFF; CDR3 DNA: TGTGCCAGTAGTATTTTGGGCGAAAACACCGGGGAGCTGTTTTTT
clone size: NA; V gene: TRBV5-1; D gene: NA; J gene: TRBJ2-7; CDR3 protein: CASSTDIRYEQYF; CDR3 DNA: TGCGCCAGCAGCACGGACATAAGGTACGAGCAGTACTTC
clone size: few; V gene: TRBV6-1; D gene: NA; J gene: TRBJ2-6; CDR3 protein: CASSEQDSSGANVLTF; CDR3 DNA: TGTGCCAGCAGTGAACAGGATTCCTCTGGGGCCAACGTCCTGACTTTC
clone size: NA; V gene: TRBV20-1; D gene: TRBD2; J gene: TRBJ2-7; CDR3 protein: CSARVAGGHSYEQYF; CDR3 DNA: TGCAGTGCTAGAGTAGCGGGAGGACACTCCTACGAGCAGTACTTC
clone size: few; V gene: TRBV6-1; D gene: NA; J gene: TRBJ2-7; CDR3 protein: CASRPRLGAGYEQYF; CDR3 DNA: TGTGCCAGCAGACCGAGACTGGGGGCAGGGTACGAGCAGTACTTC
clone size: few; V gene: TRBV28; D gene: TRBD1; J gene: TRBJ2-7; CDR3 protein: CASRAQTGTAFIYEQYF; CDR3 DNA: TGTGCCAGCAGGGCCCAAACCGGGACAGCATTTATCTACGAGCAGTACTTC
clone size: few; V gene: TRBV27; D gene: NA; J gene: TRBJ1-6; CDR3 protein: CASSSWGESYNSPLHF; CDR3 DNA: TGTGCCAGCAGTTCATGGGGGGAATCCTATAATTCACCCCTCCACTTT
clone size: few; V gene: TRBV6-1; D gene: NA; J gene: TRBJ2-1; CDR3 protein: CASRWGNYNEQFF; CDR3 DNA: TGTGCCAGCCGTTGGGGAAATTACAATGAGCAGTTCTTC
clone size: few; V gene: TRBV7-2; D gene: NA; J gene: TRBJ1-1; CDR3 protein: CASSPYLNTEAFF; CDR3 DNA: TGTGCCAGCAGTCCGTACTTGAACACTGAAGCTTTCTTT
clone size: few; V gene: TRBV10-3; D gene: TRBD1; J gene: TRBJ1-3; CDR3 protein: CAISESHRQGGAYIYF; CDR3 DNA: TGTGCCATCAGTGAGTCTCATCGACAGGGAGGTGCCTACATATATTTT
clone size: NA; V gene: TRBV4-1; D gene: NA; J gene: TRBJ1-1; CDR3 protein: CASSPKDNPVNTEAFF; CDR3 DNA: TGCGCCAGCAGCCCCAAGGACAACCCGGTGAACACTGAAGCTTTCTTT
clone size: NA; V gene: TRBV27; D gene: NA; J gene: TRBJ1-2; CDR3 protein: CASRREGGYTF; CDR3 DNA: TGTGCCAGCAGGAGGGAGGGTGGCTACACCTTC
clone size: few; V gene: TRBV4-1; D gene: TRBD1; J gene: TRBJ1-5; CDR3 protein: CASSQADRGYQPQHF; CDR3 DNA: TGCGCCAGCAGCCAAGCAGACAGGGGGTATCAGCCCCAGCATTTT
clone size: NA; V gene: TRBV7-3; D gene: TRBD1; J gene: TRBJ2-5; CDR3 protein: CASSLTGTGAGETQYF; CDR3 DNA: TGTGCCAGCAGCTTAACGGGGACAGGGGCAGGGGAGACCCAGTACTTC
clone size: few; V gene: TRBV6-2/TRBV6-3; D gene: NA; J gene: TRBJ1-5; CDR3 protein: CASRNPFNQPQHF; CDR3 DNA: TGTGCCAGCAGAAACCCTTTCAATCAGCCCCAGCATTTT
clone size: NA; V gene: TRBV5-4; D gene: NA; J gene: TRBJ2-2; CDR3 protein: CASSATGELFF; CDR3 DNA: TGTGCCAGCAGCGCCACCGGGGAGCTGTTTTTT
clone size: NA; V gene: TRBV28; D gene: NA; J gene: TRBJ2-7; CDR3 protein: CASPNPGTGEQYF; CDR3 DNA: TGTGCCAGCCCTAACCCGGGGACGGGGGAGCAGTACTTC
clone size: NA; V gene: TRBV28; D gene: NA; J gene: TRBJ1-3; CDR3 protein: CASRRPSSGNTIYF; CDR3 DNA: TGTGCCAGCCGGAGACCGTCTTCTGGAAACACCATATATTTT
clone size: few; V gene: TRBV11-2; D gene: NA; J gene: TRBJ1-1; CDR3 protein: CASSLIVNTEAFF; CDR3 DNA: TGTGCCAGCAGCTTAATTGTGAACACTGAAGCTTTCTTT
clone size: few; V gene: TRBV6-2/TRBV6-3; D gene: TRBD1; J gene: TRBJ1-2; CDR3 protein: CASSYYGTGVGYTF; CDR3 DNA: TGTGCCAGCAGTTACTACGGGACAGGGGTTGGCTACACCTTC
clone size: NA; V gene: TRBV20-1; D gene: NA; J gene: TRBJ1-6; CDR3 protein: CSARAWGNSPLHF; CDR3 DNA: TGCAGTGCTAGAGCCTGGGGTAATTCACCCCTCCACTTT
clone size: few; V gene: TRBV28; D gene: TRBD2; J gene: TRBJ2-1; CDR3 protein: CASSLEAGGYNEQFF; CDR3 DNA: TGTGCCAGCAGTTTGGAAGCGGGGGGTTACAATGAGCAGTTCTTC
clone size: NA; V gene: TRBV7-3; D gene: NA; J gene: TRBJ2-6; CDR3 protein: CASSLSVGSGANVLTF; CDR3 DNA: TGTGCCAGCAGCTTAAGTGTAGGCTCTGGGGCCAACGTCCTGACTTTC
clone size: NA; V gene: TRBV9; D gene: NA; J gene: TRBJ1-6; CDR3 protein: CASSGQGASPLHF; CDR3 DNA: TGTGCCAGCAGCGGGCAGGGAGCTTCACCCCTCCACTTT
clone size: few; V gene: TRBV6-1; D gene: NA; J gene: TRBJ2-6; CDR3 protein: CASSGVGDDSGANVLTF; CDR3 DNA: TGTGCCAGCAGTGGGGTTGGGGATGACTCTGGGGCCAACGTCCTGACTTTC
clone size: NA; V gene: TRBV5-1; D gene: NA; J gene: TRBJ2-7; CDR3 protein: CASSLANRPDEQYF; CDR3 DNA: TGCGCCAGCAGCTTGGCCAATCGTCCAGACGAGCAGTACTTC
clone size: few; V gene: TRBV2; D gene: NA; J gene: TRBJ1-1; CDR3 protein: CASKGRGTKNTEAFF; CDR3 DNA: TGTGCCAGCAAGGGTCGGGGAACTAAGAACACTGAAGCTTTCTTT
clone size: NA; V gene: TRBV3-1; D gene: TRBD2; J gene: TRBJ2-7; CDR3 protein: CASSLRTSGLAYEQYF; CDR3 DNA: TGTGCCAGCAGCCTACGGACTAGCGGGTTAGCCTACGAGCAGTACTTC
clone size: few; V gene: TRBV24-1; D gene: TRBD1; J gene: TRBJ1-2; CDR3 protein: CATSDGRTGGYGYTF; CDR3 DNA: TGTGCCACCAGTGATGGCCGGACAGGGGGTTATGGCTACACCTTC
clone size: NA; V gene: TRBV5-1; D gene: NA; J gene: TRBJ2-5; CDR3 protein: CASSLGQTQETQYF; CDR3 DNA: TGCGCCAGCAGCTTGGGACAGACACAAGAGACCCAGTACTTC
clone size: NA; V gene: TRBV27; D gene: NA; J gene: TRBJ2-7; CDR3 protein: CASSFSFGGSYEQYF; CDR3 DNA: TGTGCCAGCAGTTTCTCCTTCGGGGGTTCGTACGAGCAGTACTTC
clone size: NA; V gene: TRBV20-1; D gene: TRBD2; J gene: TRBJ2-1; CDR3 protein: CSARPSVAGVYNEQFF; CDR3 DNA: TGCAGTGCTAGACCCTCGGTAGCGGGAGTCTACAATGAGCAGTTCTTC
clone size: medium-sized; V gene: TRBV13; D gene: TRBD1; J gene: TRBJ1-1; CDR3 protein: CASSHGTGEMNTEAFF; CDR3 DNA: TGTGCCAGCAGCCACGGGACAGGGGAGATGAACACTGAAGCTTTCTTT
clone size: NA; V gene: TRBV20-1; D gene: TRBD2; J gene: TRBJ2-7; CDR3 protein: CSARGRGPTSGTDEQYF; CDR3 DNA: TGCAGTGCTAGAGGCAGGGGACCCACTAGCGGGACGGACGAGCAGTACTTC
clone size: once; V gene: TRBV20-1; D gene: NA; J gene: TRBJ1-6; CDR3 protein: CSAGGDEVTGLSPLHF; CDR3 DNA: TGCAGTGCTGGGGGGGATGAGGTTACGGGGCTTTCACCCCTCCACTTT
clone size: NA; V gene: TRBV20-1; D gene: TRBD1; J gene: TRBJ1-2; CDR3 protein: CSASRTGKNYGYTF; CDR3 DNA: TGCAGTGCTAGTAGGACAGGGAAGAACTATGGCTACACCTTC
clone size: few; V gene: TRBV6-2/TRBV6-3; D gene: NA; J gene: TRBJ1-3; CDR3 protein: CASSYGGVGNTIYF; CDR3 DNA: TGTGCCAGCAGTTACGGGGGAGTTGGAAACACCATATATTTT
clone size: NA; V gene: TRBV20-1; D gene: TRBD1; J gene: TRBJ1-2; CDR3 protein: CSARGQGEGANYGYTF; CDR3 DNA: TGCAGTGCTAGAGGACAGGGGGAAGGAGCTAACTATGGCTACACCTTC
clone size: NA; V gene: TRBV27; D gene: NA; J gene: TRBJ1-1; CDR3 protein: CASSLGRAPHTEAFF; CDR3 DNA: TGTGCCAGCAGTTTAGGCAGGGCCCCTCACACTGAAGCTTTCTTT
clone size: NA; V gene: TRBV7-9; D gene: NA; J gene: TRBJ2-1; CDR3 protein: CASSLVAVNEQFF; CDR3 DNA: TGTGCCAGCAGCTTAGTAGCGGTCAATGAGCAGTTCTTC
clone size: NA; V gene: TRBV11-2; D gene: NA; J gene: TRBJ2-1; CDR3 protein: CASTIGNLANNEQFF; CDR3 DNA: TGTGCCAGCACCATAGGGAACCTAGCTAACAATGAGCAGTTCTTC
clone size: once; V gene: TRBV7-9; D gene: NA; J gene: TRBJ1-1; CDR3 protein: CASRQEVNTEAFF; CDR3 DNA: TGTGCCAGCAGGCAGGAAGTGAACACTGAAGCTTTCTTT
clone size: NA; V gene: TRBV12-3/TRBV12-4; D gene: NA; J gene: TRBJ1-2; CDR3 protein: CASTHRGRLNYGYTF; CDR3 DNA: TGTGCCAGCACCCACCGCGGCAGACTTAACTATGGCTACACCTTC
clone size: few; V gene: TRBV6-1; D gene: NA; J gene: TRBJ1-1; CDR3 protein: CASSEPGHRNTEAFF; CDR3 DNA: TGTGCCAGCAGTGAACCGGGACACCGGAACACTGAAGCTTTCTTT
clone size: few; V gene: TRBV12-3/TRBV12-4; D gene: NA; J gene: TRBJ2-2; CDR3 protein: CASSLTTRVVTGELFF; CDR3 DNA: TGTGCCAGCAGTTTAACGACCCGGGTCGTGACCGGGGAGCTGTTTTTT
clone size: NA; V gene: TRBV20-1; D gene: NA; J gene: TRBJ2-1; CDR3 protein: CSEMDYSYNEQFF; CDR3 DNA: TGCAGTGAAATGGACTACTCTTACAATGAGCAGTTCTTC
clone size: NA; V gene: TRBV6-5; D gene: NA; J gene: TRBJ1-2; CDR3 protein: CASSYRWGHEGTNYGYTF; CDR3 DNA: TGTGCCAGCAGTTACCGGTGGGGGCACGAAGGAACTAACTATGGCTACACCTTC
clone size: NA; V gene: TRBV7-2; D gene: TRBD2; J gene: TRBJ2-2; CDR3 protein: CASSLAGLAGVNTGELFF; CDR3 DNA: TGTGCCAGCAGCTTAGCGGGACTAGCGGGGGTGAACACCGGGGAGCTGTTTTTT
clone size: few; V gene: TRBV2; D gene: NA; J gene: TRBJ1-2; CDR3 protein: CASSQREYGYTF; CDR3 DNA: TGTGCCAGCAGTCAAAGGGAGTATGGCTACACCTTC
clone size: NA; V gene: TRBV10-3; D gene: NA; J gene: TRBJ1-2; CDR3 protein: CAISESTGGHGYTF; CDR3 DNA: TGTGCCATCAGTGAGTCGACCGGGGGGCATGGCTACACCTTC